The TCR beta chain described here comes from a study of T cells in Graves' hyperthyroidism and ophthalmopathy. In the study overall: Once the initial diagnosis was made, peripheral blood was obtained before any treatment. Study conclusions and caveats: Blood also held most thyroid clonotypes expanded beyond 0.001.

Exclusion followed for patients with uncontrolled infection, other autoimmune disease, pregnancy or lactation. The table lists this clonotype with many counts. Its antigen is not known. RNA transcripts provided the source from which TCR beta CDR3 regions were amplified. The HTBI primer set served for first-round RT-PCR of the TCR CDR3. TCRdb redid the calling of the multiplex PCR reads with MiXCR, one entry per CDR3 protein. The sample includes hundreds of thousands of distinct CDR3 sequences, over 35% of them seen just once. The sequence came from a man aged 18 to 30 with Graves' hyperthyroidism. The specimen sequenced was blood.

CDR3 loop: CASSEAYGRDGQPQHF. The CDR3 DNA reads TGTGCCAGCAGTGAAGCGTACGGGCGGGATGGTCAGCCCCAGCATTTT. V gene TRBV2 combines with J gene TRBJ1-5; no definite D call. CDR3 length: 16 residues. Germline loops: CDR1 SNHLY, CDR2 FYNNEI. The germline V and J ends were trimmed by 0 bases and 6 bases, with 15 bases remaining between them.